The rows below give T cell receptor beta chains drawn from one sample of a study of technical replicates of blood from several donors. Method: immunoSEQ multiplex PCR; TCRdb's copy keeps in-frame clones and lacks some. The data show 68,000 or so clones, almost 95% seen once. The specimen sequenced was T cells isolated from PBMCs. These TCRs come from a human donor in good health. Both conserved end residues are part of each CDR3. A D gene is named only where the DNA matches it firmly. The size entry is marked missing in some rows and otherwise reads once, few, many or a size class.

j_call | clone_size | v_call | d_call | cdr3_nt | cdr3_aa
TRBJ2-1 | . | TRBV27 | TRBD2 | TGTGCCAGCAGTTCTTACGGACTAGCGGGTTACAATGAGCAGTTCTTC | CASSSYGLAGYNEQFF
TRBJ1-2 | . | TRBV14 | . | TGTGCCAGCAGCCAAGTTACGGGGGAGGTGTATGGCTACACCTTC | CASSQVTGEVYGYTF
TRBJ2-7 | . | TRBV10-3 | TRBD1 | TGTGCCATCAGTGAGTACCGGGACAGGGGCTACGAGCAGTACTTC | CAISEYRDRGYEQYF
TRBJ1-5 | . | TRBV10-3 | . | TGTGCCATCAGTGGGCCACAGTCTCGCAATCAGCCCCAGCATTTT | CAISGPQSRNQPQHF
TRBJ2-2 | . | TRBV7-9 | TRBD2 | TGTGCCAGCAGCCCAGGACTAGCGGGAATAACCGGGGAGCTGTTTTTT | CASSPGLAGITGELFF
TRBJ2-2 | . | TRBV2 | TRBD1 | TGTGCCAGCAGTACCGGGACAGGGGGCCCCGGGGAGCTGTTTTTT | CASSTGTGGPGELFF
TRBJ2-6 | once | TRBV29-1 | TRBD1 | TGCAGCGTTCAGGGGGCGAATGGGGCCAACGTCCTGACTTTC | CSVQGANGANVLTF
TRBJ1-2 | few | TRBV7-9 | TRBD1 | TGTGCCAGCAGCTTAGGGGACAGGGGCCTTGGCTACACCTTC | CASSLGDRGLGYTF
TRBJ2-7 | . | TRBV27 | . | TGTGCCAGCAGTTTATCAGGAGGGGCCCATGTAGGCCAGTACTTC | CASSLSGGAHVGQYF
TRBJ1-3 | once | TRBV7-9 | . | TGTGCCAGCGCAGACCGGGGCTCTGGAAACACCATATATTTT | CASADRGSGNTIYF
TRBJ2-1 | . | TRBV9 | TRBD1 | TGTGCCAGCAGCGTAGACAGGGGCCCCTACAATGAGCAGTTCTTC | CASSVDRGPYNEQFF
TRBJ2-2 | . | TRBV5-5 | . | TGTGCCAGCACCGGGACTGTAAACACCGGGGAGCTGTTTTTT | CASTGTVNTGELFF
TRBJ2-7 | . | TRBV14 | . | TGTGCCAGCAGCCAAAGGCGGTACTACGAGCAGTACTTC | CASSQRRYYEQYF
TRBJ1-1 | . | TRBV30 | . | TGTGCCTGGACAGAGGATGGAAGATCTGAAGCTTTCTTT | CAWTEDGRSEAFF
TRBJ2-3 | . | TRBV6-1 | TRBD2 | TGTGCCAGCAGTGAAAGCGGGGTCACAGATACGCAGTATTTT | CASSESGVTDTQYF
TRBJ1-3 | . | TRBV2 | . | TGTGCCAGCAGTGATCTGGGGCTAACAGGAAACACCATATATTTT | CASSDLGLTGNTIYF
TRBJ1-5 | . | TRBV6-6 | TRBD1 | TGTGCCAGCAGTTTAGGACAGGGGAGGAAGCCCCAGCATTTT | CASSLGQGRKPQHF
TRBJ2-7 | . | TRBV6-1 | . | TGTGCCAGCAGTCCTCTAGGGGGATACGAGCAGTACTTC | CASSPLGGYEQYF
TRBJ2-7 | once | TRBV4-3 | . | TGCGCCAGCAGCCAAGATGCGACTCCCACGGGGGAGCAGTACTTC | CASSQDATPTGEQYF
TRBJ1-5 | . | TRBV7-9 | . | TGTGCCAGCAGCCGGGGGGAGTCGGCTCAGCCCCAGCATTTT | CASSRGESAQPQHF
TRBJ2-4 | once | TRBV29-1 | . | TGCAGCGTTGAAGATCGGGTCGGCTCTGGAGCCAAAAACATTCAGTACTTC | CSVEDRVGSGAKNIQYF
TRBJ2-3 | . | TRBV18 | . | TGTGCCAGCTCACCACTAGCGGAGGAATTTAGCACAGATACGCAGTATTTT | CASSPLAEEFSTDTQYF
TRBJ2-7 | . | TRBV7-9 | TRBD2 | TGTGCCAGCAGCCTGGGACTAGGCGAGCAGTACTTC | CASSLGLGEQYF
TRBJ2-1 | . | TRBV2 | . | TGTGCCAGCAGGTGGAGATACAATGAGCAGTTCTTC | CASRWRYNEQFF
TRBJ1-4 | . | TRBV5-4 | TRBD1 | TGTGCCAGCAGCTTGACAGGGGGCGATGAAAAACTGTTTTTT | CASSLTGGDEKLFF
TRBJ1-1 | . | TRBV11-3 | . | TGTGCCAGCAGCTTATTGGGCAGCTCTAACACTGAAGCTTTCTTT | CASSLLGSSNTEAFF
TRBJ1-1 | . | TRBV2 | . | TGTGCCAGCAGGAAGACAGTAAACACTGAAGCTTTCTTT | CASRKTVNTEAFF
TRBJ1-1 | . | TRBV6-1 | TRBD1 | TGTGCCAGCAGTGATGGAGGGGGCCGGGGGATTACTGAAGCTTTCTTT | CASSDGGGRGITEAFF
TRBJ2-7 | . | TRBV10-3 | . | TGTGCCATCAATATGGGAGCTTCCAAGCCCTACGAGCAGTACTTC | CAINMGASKPYEQYF
TRBJ2-7 | . | TRBV10-3 | . | TGTGCCATCAGCGGGGAGTCCTACGAGCAGTACTTC | CAISGESYEQYF
TRBJ1-5 | few | TRBV2 | . | TGTGCCAGCAGTGCAAATTCAGGTCAGCCCCAGCATTTT | CASSANSGQPQHF
TRBJ2-3 | . | TRBV7-2 | TRBD2 | TGTGCCAGCAGCTTAGTGGCTAGCGGGAGGGATACGCAGTATTTT | CASSLVASGRDTQYF
TRBJ2-7 | once | TRBV9 | TRBD2 | TGTGCCAGCAGCCCTGGGACTAGCGGGAGTCTTACGCAGTACTTC | CASSPGTSGSLTQYF
TRBJ2-7 | . | TRBV5-4 | . | TGTGCCAGCAGCTTGGCAGTGTCCTACGAGCAGTACTTC | CASSLAVSYEQYF
TRBJ2-4 | . | TRBV14 | . | TGTGCCAGCAGCCAAGGACTTCAGGGTAGAGACATTCAGTACTTC | CASSQGLQGRDIQYF
TRBJ2-3 | . | TRBV11-2 | TRBD2 | TGTGCCAGCAGCTTGACTGCGGGAGGGCGAGATACGCAGTATTTT | CASSLTAGGRDTQYF
TRBJ2-1 | once | TRBV9 | . | TGTGCCAGCAGCGACCTGACAGCCGAATATGAGCAGTTCTTC | CASSDLTAEYEQFF
TRBJ2-7 | . | TRBV6-6 | TRBD2 | TGTGCCAGCAGTTTTGGACTAGCGGAGAACTACGAGCAGTACTTC | CASSFGLAENYEQYF
TRBJ1-2 | . | TRBV19 | . | TGTGCCAGTAGTATAGATTTGGAGAACTATGGCTACACCTTC | CASSIDLENYGYTF
TRBJ1-2 | . | TRBV30 | . | TGTGCCTGGAGTGTACCACTCCCGTGGAGCGCAATCTATGGCTACACCTTC | CAWSVPLPWSAIYGYTF
TRBJ2-2 | . | TRBV4-1 | . | TGCGCCAGCAGCGAATTTCAGGGGGGCACCGGGGAGCTGTTTTTT | CASSEFQGGTGELFF
TRBJ2-1 | . | TRBV7-9 | TRBD1 | TGTGCCAGCAGGGGGACAGGGATCGATGAGCAGTTCTTC | CASRGTGIDEQFF
TRBJ1-3 | . | TRBV5-4 | . | TGTGCCAGCAGTTCGACAGGTTCGGGAAACACCATATATTTT | CASSSTGSGNTIYF
TRBJ1-1 | . | TRBV5-6 | TRBD1 | TGTGCCAGCAGAACCCTAGCAGGGGGTGTGAACACTGAAGCTTTCTTT | CASRTLAGGVNTEAFF
TRBJ2-7 | . | TRBV6-5 | TRBD2 | TGTGCCAGCAGAGCGGGAGGAGTCTACGAGCAGTACTTC | CASRAGGVYEQYF
TRBJ2-5 | . | TRBV4-3 | TRBD2 | TGCGCCAGCAGCCAAGAAATAGCGGGGGAAGAGACCCAGTACTTC | CASSQEIAGEETQYF
TRBJ2-2 | . | TRBV7-9 | TRBD2 | TGTGCCTCCCTAGCGGGAGTCACCGGGGAGCTGTTTTTT | CASLAGVTGELFF
TRBJ1-4 | once | TRBV28 | TRBD1 | TGTGCCAGCAGTAAACTTTTACAGGGGTACAGGGATGAAAAACTGTTTTTT | CASSKLLQGYRDEKLFF
TRBJ1-5 | . | TRBV28 | . | TGTGCCAGCAGTACCATGACAGGATCGCTGAGTAATCAGCCCCAGCATTTT | CASSTMTGSLSNQPQHF
TRBJ2-1 | . | TRBV4-1 | TRBD2 | TGCGCCAGCAGCCAACATGGACTAGCGGGAGTCGAGCAGTTCTTC | CASSQHGLAGVEQFF